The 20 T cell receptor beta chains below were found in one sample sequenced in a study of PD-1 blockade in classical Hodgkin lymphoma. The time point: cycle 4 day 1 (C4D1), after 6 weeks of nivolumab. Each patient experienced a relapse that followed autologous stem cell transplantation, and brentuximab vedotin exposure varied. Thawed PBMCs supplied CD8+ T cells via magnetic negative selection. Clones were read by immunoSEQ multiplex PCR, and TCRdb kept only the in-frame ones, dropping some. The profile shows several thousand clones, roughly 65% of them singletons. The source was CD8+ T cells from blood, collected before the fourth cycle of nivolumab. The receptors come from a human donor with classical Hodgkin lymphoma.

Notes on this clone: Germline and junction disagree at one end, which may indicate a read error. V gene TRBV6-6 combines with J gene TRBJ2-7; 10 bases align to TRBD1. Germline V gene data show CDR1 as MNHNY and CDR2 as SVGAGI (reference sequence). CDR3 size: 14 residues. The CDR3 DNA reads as TGTGCCAGCACTTACCGACAGGGGGCCAACGAGCAGTACTTC. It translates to CASTYRQGANEQYF.

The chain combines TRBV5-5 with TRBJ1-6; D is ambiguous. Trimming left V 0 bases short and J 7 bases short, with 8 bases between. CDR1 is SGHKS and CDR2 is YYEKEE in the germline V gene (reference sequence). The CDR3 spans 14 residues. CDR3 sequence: CASSLVGGNSPLHF. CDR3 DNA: TGTGCCAGCAGCTTGGTGGGCGGGAATTCACCCCTCCACTTT.

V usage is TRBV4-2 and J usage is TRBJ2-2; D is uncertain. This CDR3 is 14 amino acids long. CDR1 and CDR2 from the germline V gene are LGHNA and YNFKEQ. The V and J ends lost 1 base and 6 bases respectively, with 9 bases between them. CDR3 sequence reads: CASSQGSEAGELFF. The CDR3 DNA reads TGTGCCAGCAGCCAAGGGTCAGAGGCCGGGGAGCTGTTTTTT.

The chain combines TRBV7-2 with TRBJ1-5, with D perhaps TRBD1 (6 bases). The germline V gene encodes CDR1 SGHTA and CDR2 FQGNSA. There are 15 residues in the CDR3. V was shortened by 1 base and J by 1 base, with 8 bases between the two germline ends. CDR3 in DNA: TGTGCCAGCAGCTTAGTTCAGGGGAGCAATCAGCCCCAGCATTTT. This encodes CASSLVQGSNQPQHF.

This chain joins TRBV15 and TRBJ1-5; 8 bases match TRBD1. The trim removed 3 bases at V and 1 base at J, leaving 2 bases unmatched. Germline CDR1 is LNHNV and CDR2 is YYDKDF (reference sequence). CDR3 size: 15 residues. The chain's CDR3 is CATSRTGVSNQPQHF. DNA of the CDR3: TGTGCCACCAGCAGGACAGGGGTAAGCAATCAGCCCCAGCATTTT.

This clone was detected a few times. The CDR3 region has the DNA TGTGCCAGCAGCTCAGCCTTCTCTGGAAACACCATATATTTT. The encoded protein is CASSSAFSGNTIYF. The J gene is TRBJ1-3, the V gene TRBV7-9, with D uncertain. The length of the CDR3 is 14 residues. CDR1 is SEHNR, CDR2 FQNEAQ, per germline (reference sequence). V lost 4 bases to trimming and J lost 0 bases, with 7 bases between them.

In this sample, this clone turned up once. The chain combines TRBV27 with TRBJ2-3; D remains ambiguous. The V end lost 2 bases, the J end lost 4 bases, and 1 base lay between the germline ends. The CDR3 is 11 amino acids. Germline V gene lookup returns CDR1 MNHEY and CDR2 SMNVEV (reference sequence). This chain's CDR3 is CASSLADTQYF. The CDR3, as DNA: TGTGCCAGCAGTTTAGCAGATACGCAGTATTTT.

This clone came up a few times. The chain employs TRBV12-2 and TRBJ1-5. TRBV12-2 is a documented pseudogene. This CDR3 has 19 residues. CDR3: CASRLAALPRDPSNQPQHF. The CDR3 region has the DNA TGTGCAAGTCGCTTAGCCGCTCTCCCCCGCGACCCTAGCAATCAGCCCCAGCATTTT.

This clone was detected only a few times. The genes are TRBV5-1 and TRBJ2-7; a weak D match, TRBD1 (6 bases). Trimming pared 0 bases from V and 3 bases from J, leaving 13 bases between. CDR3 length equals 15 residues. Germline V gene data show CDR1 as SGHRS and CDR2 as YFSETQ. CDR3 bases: TGCGCCAGCAGCTTGGCAGGGGCGTTTGGCTACGAGCAGTACTTC. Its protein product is CASSLAGAFGYEQYF.

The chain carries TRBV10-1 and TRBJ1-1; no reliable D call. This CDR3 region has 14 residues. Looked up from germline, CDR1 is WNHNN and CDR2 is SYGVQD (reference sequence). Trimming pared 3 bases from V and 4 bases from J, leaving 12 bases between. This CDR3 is CASSDRAGSTEAFF. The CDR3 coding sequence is TGCGCCAGCAGTGATCGGGCAGGTTCCACTGAAGCTTTCTTT.

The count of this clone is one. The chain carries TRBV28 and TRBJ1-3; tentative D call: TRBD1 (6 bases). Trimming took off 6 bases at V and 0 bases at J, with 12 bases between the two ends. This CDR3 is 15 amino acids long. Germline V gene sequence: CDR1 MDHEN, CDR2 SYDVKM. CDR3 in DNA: TGTGCCAGCAGGCGGGACACTTACTCTGGAAACACCATATATTTT. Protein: CASRRDTYSGNTIYF.

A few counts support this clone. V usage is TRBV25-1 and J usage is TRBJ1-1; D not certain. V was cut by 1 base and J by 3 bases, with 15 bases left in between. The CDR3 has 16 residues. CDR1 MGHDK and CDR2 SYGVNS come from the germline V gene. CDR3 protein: CASSEFRRRADTEAFF. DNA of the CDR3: TGTGCCAGCAGTGAATTTAGGCGAAGGGCCGACACTGAAGCTTTCTTT.

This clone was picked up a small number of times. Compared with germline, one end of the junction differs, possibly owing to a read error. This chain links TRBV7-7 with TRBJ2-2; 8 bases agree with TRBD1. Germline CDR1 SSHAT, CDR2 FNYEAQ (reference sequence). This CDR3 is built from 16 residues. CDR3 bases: TGTGCTAGCAGCTCCAGAAAGACAGGGGACACCGGGGAGCTGTTTTTT. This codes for CASSSRKTGDTGELFF.

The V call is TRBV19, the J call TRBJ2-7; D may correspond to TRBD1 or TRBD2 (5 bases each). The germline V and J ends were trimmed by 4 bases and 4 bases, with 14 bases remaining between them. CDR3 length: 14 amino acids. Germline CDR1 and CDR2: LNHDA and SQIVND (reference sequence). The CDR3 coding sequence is TGTGCCAGTAGTAACTCCTGGGACCTTTACGAGCAGTACTTC. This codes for CASSNSWDLYEQYF.

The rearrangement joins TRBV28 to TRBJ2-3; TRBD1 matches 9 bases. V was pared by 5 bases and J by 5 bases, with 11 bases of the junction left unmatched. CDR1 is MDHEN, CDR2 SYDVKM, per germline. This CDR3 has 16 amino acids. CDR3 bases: TGTGCCAGCAGTCTTATACAGGGGGCGGATATAGATACGCAGTATTTT. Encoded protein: CASSLIQGADIDTQYF.

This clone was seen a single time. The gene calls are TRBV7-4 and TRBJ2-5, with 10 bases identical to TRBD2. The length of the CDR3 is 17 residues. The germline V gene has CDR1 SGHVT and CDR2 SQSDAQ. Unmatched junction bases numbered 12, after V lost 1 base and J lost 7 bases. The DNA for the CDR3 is TGTGCCAGCAGCTTAGACTTAGCGGGAGGCCCCTGGGGGACCCAGTACTTC. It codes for CASSLDLAGGPWGTQYF.

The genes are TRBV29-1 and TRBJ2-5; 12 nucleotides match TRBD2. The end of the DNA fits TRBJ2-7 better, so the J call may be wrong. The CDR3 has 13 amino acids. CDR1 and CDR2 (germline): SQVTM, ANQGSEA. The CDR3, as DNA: TGCAGCGGCAGACTAGCGGGAGTCTACGAGCAGTACTTC. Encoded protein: CSGRLAGVYEQYF.

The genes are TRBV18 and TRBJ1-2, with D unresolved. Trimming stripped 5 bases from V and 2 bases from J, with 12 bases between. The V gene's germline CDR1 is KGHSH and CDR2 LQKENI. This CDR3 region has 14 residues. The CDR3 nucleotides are TGTGCCAGCTCAGAGGATGGGGTCAACTATGGCTACACCTTC. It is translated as CASSEDGVNYGYTF.

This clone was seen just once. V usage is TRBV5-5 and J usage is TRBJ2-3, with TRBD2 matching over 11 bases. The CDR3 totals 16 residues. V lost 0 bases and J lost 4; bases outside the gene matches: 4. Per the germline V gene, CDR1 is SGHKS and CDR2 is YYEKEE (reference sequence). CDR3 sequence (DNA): TGTGCCAGCAGCTTGGAAACTAGCGGGAGTCCAGATACGCAGTATTTT. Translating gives CASSLETSGSPDTQYF.

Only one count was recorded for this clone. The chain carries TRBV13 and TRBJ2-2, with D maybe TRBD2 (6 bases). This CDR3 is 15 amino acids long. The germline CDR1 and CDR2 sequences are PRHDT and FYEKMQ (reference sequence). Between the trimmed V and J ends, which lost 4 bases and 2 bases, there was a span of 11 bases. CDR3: CASSSGTLNTGELFF. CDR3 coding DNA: TGTGCCAGCAGCTCCGGGACTCTCAACACCGGGGAGCTGTTTTTT.